These T cell receptor beta chains were read from a single sample in a study of vaccination effects on CD4 cells after COVID-19. This table comes from immunoSEQ multiplex PCR, and its TCRdb copy is limited to in-frame clones, with some not included. The data contain 50,000 or so clones, over 50% of them singletons. These receptors' antigens are unknown. Sample: CD4+ T cells from PBMCs cultured without peptide, taken before COVID-19 vaccination. The receptors originated from a human donor who received a COVID-19 vaccine. The CDR3 runs from the conserved cysteine through the conserved F or W. The D gene is left open where the match is weak. The size of a clone is reported for some rows only, either as once, few or many, or as a class for expanded clones.

>few|TRBJ2-1|TRBV18|NA
CASSPPPGVRKNEQFF
TGTGCCAGCTCACCACCTCCGGGGGTCCGGAAGAATGAGCAGTTCTTC
>few|TRBJ2-7|TRBV7-9|TRBD1
CASSRLGDRSYEQYF
TGTGCCAGCAGCCGCCTGGGGGACAGGTCCTACGAGCAGTACTTC
>NA|TRBJ1-4|TRBV7-2|NA
CASSRDRANEKLFF
TGTGCCAGCAGCCGTGACAGAGCTAATGAAAAACTGTTTTTT
>NA|TRBJ1-4|TRBV18|NA
CASSPRGANEKLFF
TGTGCCAGCTCACCGCGGGGAGCTAATGAAAAACTGTTTTTT
>NA|TRBJ2-5|TRBV2|TRBD2
CASRGLEETQYF
TGTGCCAGCAGGGGACTAGAAGAGACCCAGTACTTC
>NA|TRBJ1-2|TRBV5-1|NA
CASSSMGESYGYTF
TGCGCCAGCAGCTCAATGGGGGAGAGCTATGGCTACACCTTC
>NA|TRBJ1-2|TRBV6-5|TRBD1
CASSYSHPGGGDGYTF
TGTGCCAGCAGTTACTCCCACCCAGGGGGCGGGGATGGCTACACCTTC
>few|TRBJ1-2|TRBV2|NA
CASSSEQNYGYTF
TGTGCCAGCAGTTCTGAACAAAACTATGGCTACACCTTC
>NA|TRBJ2-5|TRBV5-4|TRBD1
CASSSRTGGRQETQYF
TGTGCCAGCAGCTCCAGGACAGGGGGACGCCAAGAGACCCAGTACTTC
>few|TRBJ1-2|TRBV5-1|NA
CASSLISRNYGYTF
TGCGCCAGCAGCTTGATTAGCAGAAACTATGGCTACACCTTC
>NA|TRBJ1-1|TRBV24-1|NA
CATSTGNKNTEAFF
TGTGCCACTTCTACAGGGAATAAGAACACTGAAGCTTTCTTT
>NA|TRBJ2-3|TRBV28|NA
CASSPDSPTDTQYF
TGTGCCAGCAGTCCGGACAGTCCCACAGATACGCAGTATTTT
>NA|TRBJ2-4|TRBV29-1|NA
CSVTGTPRAKNIQYF
TGCAGCGTCACCGGGACCCCAAGGGCCAAAAACATTCAGTACTTC
>once|TRBJ2-1|TRBV6-4|NA
CASSAPSPVQFF
TGTGCCAGCAGTGCCCCCAGCCCGGTTCAGTTCTTC
>NA|TRBJ1-2|TRBV7-3|NA
CASSSGVGGYTF
TGTGCCAGCAGCTCCGGAGTGGGCGGCTACACCTTC
>medium-sized|TRBJ1-4|TRBV7-2|NA
CASSLELNEKLFF
TGTGCCAGCAGCTTAGAGCTTAATGAAAAACTGTTTTTT
>NA|TRBJ1-1|TRBV7-9|NA
CASSRRPETGTEAFF
TGTGCCAGCAGCAGACGACCGGAGACCGGCACTGAAGCTTTCTTT
>NA|TRBJ1-2|TRBV28|NA
CASSLFSARAAGYTF
TGTGCCAGCAGTTTATTCTCCGCACGCGCAGCCGGCTACACCTTC
>NA|TRBJ1-1|TRBV9|NA
CASSWGPGSTEAFF
TGTGCCAGCAGCTGGGGCCCAGGGTCGACTGAAGCTTTCTTT
>NA|TRBJ2-5|TRBV5-1|NA
CASSLAKETQYF
TGCGCCAGCAGCTTGGCAAAAGAGACCCAGTACTTC
>NA|TRBJ2-3|TRBV30|TRBD2
CAWSGRLAGGTDTQYF
TGTGCCTGGAGTGGACGACTAGCGGGAGGCACAGATACGCAGTATTTT
>NA|TRBJ2-1|TRBV6-6|TRBD1
CASSRPRDRGIISSYNEQFF
TGTGCCAGCAGCCGGCCCCGGGACAGGGGTATCATTAGCTCCTACAATGAGCAGTTCTTC
>NA|TRBJ1-1|TRBV28|NA
CASSLRATEAFF
TGTGCCAGCAGTTTGAGGGCCACTGAAGCTTTCTTT
>few|TRBJ2-1|TRBV9|NA
CASSPSGSSYNEQFF
TGTGCCAGCAGTCCTAGTGGGAGCTCCTACAATGAGCAGTTCTTC
>NA|TRBJ2-7|TRBV19|NA
CASSPYRTRGNEQYF
TGTGCCAGTAGCCCTTACAGAACGAGGGGTAACGAGCAGTACTTC
>few|TRBJ2-4|TRBV18|NA
CASSPGAGAKNIQYF
TGTGCCAGCTCACCAGGGGCAGGGGCCAAAAACATTCAGTACTTC
>few|TRBJ1-5|TRBV2|NA
CASNRGVNQPQHF
TGTGCCAGCAACCGAGGAGTGAATCAGCCCCAGCATTTT
>NA|TRBJ2-7|TRBV28|NA
CASGFPNSYEQYF
TGTGCCAGCGGGTTTCCCAACTCCTACGAGCAGTACTTC
>NA|TRBJ1-2|TRBV3-1/TRBV3-2|TRBD1
CASSQGTGENSYGYTF
TGTGCCAGCAGCCAAGGGACAGGGGAGAATTCCTATGGCTACACCTTC
>NA|TRBJ2-2|TRBV9|TRBD2
CASSDYSGGAGNGELFF
TGTGCCAGCAGTGATTATAGCGGGGGGGCGGGTAACGGGGAGCTGTTTTTT
>NA|TRBJ1-2|TRBV5-1|NA
CASSSVIGQPWEGYTF
TGCGCCAGCAGCTCAGTAATCGGACAGCCCTGGGAGGGCTACACCTTC
>NA|TRBJ2-6|TRBV6-6|TRBD1
CASSLTGGSGANVLTF
TGTGCCAGCAGTTTGACAGGGGGCTCTGGGGCCAACGTCCTGACTTTC
>NA|TRBJ1-1|TRBV6-5|NA
CASSYSRTPTGTEAFF
TGTGCCAGCAGTTACTCTCGAACGCCGACGGGCACTGAAGCTTTCTTT
>NA|TRBJ2-1|TRBV20-1|TRBD2
CSASYGTSGRYNEQFF
TGCAGTGCTAGTTACGGGACTAGCGGGAGGTACAATGAGCAGTTCTTC
>NA|TRBJ2-4|TRBV29-1|TRBD1
CSAAPGQGTNIQYF
TGCAGCGCAGCCCCGGGACAGGGGACGAACATTCAGTACTTC
>once|TRBJ2-7|TRBV4-1|NA
CASSQDQPTRTYEQYF
TGCGCCAGCAGCCAAGATCAACCTACCCGAACCTACGAGCAGTACTTC
>NA|TRBJ2-7|TRBV5-6|TRBD2
CASSPQGLAGKISYEQYF
TGTGCCAGCAGCCCCCAGGGACTAGCGGGGAAAATCTCCTACGAGCAGTACTTC
>NA|TRBJ1-1|TRBV5-6|NA
CASSFGRNTEAFF
TGTGCCAGCAGCTTTGGGCGAAACACTGAAGCTTTCTTT
>few|TRBJ1-1|TRBV6-5|NA
CASRSLGGMNTEAFF
TGTGCCAGCAGGTCACTGGGAGGGATGAACACTGAAGCTTTCTTT
>NA|TRBJ1-5|TRBV5-1|NA
CASSPGGLSNQPQHF
TGCGCCAGCAGCCCCGGGGGGCTTAGCAATCAGCCCCAGCATTTT
>NA|TRBJ2-7|TRBV4-3|NA
CASSQDTASEQYF
TGCGCCAGCAGCCAAGATACGGCATCCGAGCAGTACTTC
>NA|TRBJ2-6|TRBV7-3|TRBD1
CASSRQGAGGANVLTF
TGTGCCAGCAGTCGCCAGGGGGCTGGTGGGGCCAACGTCCTGACTTTC
>NA|TRBJ1-2|TRBV25-1|NA
CASSEGWDYGYTF
TGTGCCAGCAGTGAAGGGTGGGACTATGGCTACACCTTC
>once|TRBJ2-7|TRBV19|TRBD2
CASSIDLEAGFHEQYF
TGTGCCAGTAGTATAGATCTGGAAGCGGGGTTCCACGAGCAGTACTTC